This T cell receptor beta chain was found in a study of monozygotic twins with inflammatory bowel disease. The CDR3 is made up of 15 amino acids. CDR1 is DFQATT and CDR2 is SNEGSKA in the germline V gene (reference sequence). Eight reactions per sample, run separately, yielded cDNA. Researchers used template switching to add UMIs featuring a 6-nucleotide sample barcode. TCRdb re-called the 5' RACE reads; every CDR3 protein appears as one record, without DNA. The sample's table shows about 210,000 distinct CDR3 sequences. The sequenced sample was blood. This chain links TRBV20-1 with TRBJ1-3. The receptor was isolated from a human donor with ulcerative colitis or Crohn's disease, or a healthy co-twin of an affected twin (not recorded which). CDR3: CSARGPRTRGNTIYF.